This TCR beta chain was identified during a study of beta chain features in type 1 diabetes. As every portion of the isolated RNA was reverse transcribed, the sequencing read expressed TCRB transcripts. There were some 3.6 million reads on average in the naive, central memory and regulatory T cell samples. The assay was immunoSEQ multiplex PCR, and TCRdb's table has in-frame clones only and misses some. Found here are around 500,000 clones, around 10% of them singletons; the top ten hold roughly 0.046%. After removal of 6 bases from V and 4 bases from J, the junction contained 8 bases not matched to a gene. The germline V gene encodes CDR1 SGDLS and CDR2 YYNGEE. This CDR3 comprises 14 residues. Donors underwent one heparinised blood draw, 95 to 150 mL on average.

The receptor comes from a woman between 18 and 29 years old in good health. J is TRBJ1-2 and V is TRBV9, with TRBD1 matching over 8 bases. The sequencing input was naive CD4+ T cells from blood. CDR3 protein: CASTRTGTAYGYTF. The DNA of the CDR3 is TGTGCCAGCACCCGGACAGGGACGGCCTATGGCTACACCTTC.